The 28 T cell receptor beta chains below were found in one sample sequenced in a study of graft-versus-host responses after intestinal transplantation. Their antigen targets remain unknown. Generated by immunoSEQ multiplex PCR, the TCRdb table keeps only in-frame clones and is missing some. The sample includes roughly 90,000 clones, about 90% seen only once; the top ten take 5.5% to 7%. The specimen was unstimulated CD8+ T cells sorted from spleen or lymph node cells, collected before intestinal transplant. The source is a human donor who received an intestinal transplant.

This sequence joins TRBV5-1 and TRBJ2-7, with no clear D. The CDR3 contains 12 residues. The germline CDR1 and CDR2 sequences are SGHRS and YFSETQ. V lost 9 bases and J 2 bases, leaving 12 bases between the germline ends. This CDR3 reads CAIQLPAYEQYF. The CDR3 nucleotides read TGCGCCATCCAACTTCCAGCCTACGAGCAGTACTTC.

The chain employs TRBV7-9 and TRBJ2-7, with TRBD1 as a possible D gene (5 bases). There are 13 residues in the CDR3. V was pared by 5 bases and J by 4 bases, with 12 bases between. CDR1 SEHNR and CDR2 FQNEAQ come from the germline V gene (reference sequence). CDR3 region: CASSRTSPYEQYF. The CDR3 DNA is TGTGCCAGCAGCAGGACATCGCCTTACGAGCAGTACTTC. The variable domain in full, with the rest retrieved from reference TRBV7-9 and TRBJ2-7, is DTGVSQNPRHKITKRGQNVTFRCDPISEHNRLYWYRQTLGQGPEFLTYFQNEAQLEKSRLLSDRFSAERPKGSFSTLEIQRTEQGDSAMYLCASSRTSPYEQYFGPGTRLTVT.

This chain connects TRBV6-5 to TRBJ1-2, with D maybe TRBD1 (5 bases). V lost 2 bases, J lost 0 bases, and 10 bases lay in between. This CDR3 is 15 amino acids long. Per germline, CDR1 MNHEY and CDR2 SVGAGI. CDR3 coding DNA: TGTGCCAGCAGTTACGATGACAGAACTAACTATGGCTACACCTTC. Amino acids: CASSYDDRTNYGYTF.

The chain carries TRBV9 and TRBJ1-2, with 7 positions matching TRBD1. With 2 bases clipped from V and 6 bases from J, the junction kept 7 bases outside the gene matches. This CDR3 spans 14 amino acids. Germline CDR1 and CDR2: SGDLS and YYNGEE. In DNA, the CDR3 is TGTGCCAGCAGCGTGGGCTGGACAGGCGATGGCTACACCTTC. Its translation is CASSVGWTGDGYTF.

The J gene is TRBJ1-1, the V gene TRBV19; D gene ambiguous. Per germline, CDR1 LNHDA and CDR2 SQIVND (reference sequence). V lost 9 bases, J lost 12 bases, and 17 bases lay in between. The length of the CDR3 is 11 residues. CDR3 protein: CASPLGAEPFF. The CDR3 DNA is TGTGCCAGCCCATTGGGCGCGGAGCCTTTCTTT.

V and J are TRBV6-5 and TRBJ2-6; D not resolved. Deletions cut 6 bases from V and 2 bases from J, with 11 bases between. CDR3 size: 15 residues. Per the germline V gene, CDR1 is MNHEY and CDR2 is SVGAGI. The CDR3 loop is CASSPTETGANVLTF. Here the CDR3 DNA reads TGTGCCAGCAGCCCTACTGAGACTGGGGCCAACGTCCTGACTTTC.

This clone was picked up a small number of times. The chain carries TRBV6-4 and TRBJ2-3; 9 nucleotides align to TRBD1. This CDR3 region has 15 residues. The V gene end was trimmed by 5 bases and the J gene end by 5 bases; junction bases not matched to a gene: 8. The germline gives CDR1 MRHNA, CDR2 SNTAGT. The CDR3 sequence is CASSYNRGRKDTQYF. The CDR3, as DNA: TGTGCCAGCAGTTATAACAGGGGGCGCAAAGATACGCAGTATTTT.

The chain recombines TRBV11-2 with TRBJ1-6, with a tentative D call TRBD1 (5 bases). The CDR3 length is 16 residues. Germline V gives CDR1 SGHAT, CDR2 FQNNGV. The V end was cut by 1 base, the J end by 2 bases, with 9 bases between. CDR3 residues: CASSLVGGPYNSPLHF. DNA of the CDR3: TGTGCCAGCAGCTTAGTCGGGGGACCCTATAATTCACCCCTCCACTTT.

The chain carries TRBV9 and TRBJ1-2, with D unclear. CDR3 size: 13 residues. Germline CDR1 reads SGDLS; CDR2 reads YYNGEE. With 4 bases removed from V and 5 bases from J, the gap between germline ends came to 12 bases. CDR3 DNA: TGTGCCAGCAGCCAAGATTTTTCGTATGGCTACACCTTC. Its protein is CASSQDFSYGYTF.

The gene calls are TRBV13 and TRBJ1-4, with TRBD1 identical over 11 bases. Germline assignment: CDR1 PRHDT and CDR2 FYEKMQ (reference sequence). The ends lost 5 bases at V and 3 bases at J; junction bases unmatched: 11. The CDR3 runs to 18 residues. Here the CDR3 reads CASSPRGTGGYSNEKLFF. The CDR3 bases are TGTGCCAGCAGCCCCAGGGGGACAGGGGGATATTCTAATGAAAAACTGTTTTTT.

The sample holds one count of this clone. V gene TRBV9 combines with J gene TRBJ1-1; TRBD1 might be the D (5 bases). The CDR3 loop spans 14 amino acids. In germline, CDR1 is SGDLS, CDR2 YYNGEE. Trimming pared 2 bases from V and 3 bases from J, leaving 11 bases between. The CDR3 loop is CASSVEGMDTEAFF. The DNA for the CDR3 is TGTGCCAGCAGCGTTGAGGGGATGGACACTGAAGCTTTCTTT.

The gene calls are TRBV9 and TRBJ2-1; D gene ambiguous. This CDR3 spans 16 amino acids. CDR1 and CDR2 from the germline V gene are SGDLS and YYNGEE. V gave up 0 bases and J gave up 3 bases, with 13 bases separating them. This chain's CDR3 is CASSVAGWAHYNEQFF. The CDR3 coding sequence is TGTGCCAGCAGCGTAGCTGGGTGGGCACACTACAATGAGCAGTTCTTC. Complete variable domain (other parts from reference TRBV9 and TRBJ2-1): DSGVTQTPKHLITATGQRVTLRCSPRSGDLSVYWYQQSLDQGLQFLIQYYNGEERAKGNILERFSAQQFPDLHSELNLSSLELGDSALYFCASSVAGWAHYNEQFFGPGTRLTVL.

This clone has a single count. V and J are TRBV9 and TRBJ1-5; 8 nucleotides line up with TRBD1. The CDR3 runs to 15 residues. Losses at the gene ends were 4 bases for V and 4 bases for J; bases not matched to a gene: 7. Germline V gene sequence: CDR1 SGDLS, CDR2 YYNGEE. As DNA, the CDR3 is TGTGCCAGCAGCCCCGGGACAGGTGGTAATCAGCCCCAGCATTTT. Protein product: CASSPGTGGNQPQHF.

The chain's CDR3 is CASSSWEGGETQYF. The CDR3 DNA reads as TGTGCCAGCAGCTCCTGGGAAGGCGGGGAGACCCAGTACTTC. V and J are TRBV7-6 and TRBJ2-5; D is possibly TRBD2 (5 bases). The V end was cut by 4 bases, the J end by 5 bases, with 14 bases between. The CDR3 has 14 residues. Germline CDR1 and CDR2: SGHVS and FNYEAQ.

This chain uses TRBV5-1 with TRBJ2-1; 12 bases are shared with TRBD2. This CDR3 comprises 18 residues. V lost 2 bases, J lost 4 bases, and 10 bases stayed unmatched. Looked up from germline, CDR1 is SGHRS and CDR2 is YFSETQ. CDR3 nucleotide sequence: TGCGCCAGCAGCTTCCTTCTAGCGGGAGGGCCGTATTACAATGAGCAGTTCTTC. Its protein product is CASSFLLAGGPYYNEQFF.

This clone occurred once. DNA for the CDR3: TGTGCCAGCAGCTTAGGCCCGAGCTCCTACAATGAGCAGTTCTTC. It specifies CASSLGPSSYNEQFF. This sequence joins TRBV7-3 and TRBJ2-1; D unresolved. Germline CDR1 and CDR2: SGHTA and FQGTGA. Trimming took 2 bases from V and 0 from J, leaving 8 bases between them. The CDR3 loop spans 15 amino acids.

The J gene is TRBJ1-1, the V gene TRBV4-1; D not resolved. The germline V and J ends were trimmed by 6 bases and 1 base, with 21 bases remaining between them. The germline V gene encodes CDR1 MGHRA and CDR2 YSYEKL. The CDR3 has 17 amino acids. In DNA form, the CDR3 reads TGCGCCAGCAGTAGATGGTCGGTAACAATTGCGAACACTGAAGCTTTCTTT. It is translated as CASSRWSVTIANTEAFF.

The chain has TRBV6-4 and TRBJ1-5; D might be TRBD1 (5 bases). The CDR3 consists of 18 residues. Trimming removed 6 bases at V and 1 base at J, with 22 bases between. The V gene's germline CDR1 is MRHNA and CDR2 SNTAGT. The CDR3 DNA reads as TGTGCCAGCAGGGGGGTAGTCCTGCGGGCTAGGAGCAATCAGCCCCAGCATTTT. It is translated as CASRGVVLRARSNQPQHF.

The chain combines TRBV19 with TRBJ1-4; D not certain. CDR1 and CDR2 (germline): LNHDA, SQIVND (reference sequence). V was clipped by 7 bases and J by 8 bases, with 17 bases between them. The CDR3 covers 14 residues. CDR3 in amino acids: CASTWEVGQEKLFF. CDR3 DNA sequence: TGTGCCAGTACCTGGGAAGTTGGTCAAGAAAAACTGTTTTTT.

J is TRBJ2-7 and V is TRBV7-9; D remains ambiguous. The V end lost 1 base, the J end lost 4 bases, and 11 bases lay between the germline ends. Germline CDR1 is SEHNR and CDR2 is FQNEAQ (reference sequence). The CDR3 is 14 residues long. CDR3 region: CASSLVNLEYEQYF. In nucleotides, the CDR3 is TGTGCCAGCAGCTTAGTAAACCTCGAGTACGAGCAGTACTTC.

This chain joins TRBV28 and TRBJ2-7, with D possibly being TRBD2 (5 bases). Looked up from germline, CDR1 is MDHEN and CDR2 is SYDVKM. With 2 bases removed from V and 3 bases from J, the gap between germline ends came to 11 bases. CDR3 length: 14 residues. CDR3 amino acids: CASSLTRVGYEQYF. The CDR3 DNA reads TGTGCCAGCAGTTTAACTAGAGTGGGCTACGAGCAGTACTTC.

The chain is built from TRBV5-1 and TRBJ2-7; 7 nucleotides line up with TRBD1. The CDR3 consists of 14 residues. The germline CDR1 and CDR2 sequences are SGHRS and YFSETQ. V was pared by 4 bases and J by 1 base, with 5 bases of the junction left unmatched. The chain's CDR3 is CASSPGTESYEQYF. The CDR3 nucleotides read TGCGCCAGCAGCCCCGGGACAGAATCCTACGAGCAGTACTTC.

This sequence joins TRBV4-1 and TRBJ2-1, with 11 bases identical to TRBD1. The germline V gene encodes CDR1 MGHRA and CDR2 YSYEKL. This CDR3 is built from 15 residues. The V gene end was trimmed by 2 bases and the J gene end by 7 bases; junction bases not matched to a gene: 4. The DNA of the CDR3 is TGCGCCAGCAGCCAAATGGGACAGGGGGAGAATGAGCAGTTCTTC. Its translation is CASSQMGQGENEQFF.

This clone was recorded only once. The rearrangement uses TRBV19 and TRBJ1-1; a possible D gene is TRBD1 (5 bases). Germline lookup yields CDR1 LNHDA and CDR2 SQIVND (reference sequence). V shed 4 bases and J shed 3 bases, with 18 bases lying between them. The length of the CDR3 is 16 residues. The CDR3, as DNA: TGTGCCAGTAGTAAGAGGACAAGTGAAGCGGACACTGAAGCTTTCTTT. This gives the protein CASSKRTSEADTEAFF.

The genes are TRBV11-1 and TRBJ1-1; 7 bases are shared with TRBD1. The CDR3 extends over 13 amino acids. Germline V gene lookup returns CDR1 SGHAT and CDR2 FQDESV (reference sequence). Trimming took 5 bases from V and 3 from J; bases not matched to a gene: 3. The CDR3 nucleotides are TGTGCCAGCAGCCCAGACAGGGACACTGAAGCTTTCTTT. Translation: CASSPDRDTEAFF.

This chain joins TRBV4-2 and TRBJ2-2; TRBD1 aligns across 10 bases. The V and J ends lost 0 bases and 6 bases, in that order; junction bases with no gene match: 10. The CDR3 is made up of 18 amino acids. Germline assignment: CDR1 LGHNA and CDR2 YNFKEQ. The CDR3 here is CASSQERAGTGDSGELFF. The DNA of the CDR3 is TGTGCCAGCAGCCAAGAACGGGCCGGGACAGGGGATTCCGGGGAGCTGTTTTTT.

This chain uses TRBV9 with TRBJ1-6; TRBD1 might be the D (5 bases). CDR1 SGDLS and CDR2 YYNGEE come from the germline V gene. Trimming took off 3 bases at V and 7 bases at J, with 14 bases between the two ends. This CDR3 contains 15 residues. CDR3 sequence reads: CASSAGQGPNSPLHF. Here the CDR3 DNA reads TGTGCCAGCAGCGCCGGCCAGGGACCAAATTCACCCCTCCACTTT.

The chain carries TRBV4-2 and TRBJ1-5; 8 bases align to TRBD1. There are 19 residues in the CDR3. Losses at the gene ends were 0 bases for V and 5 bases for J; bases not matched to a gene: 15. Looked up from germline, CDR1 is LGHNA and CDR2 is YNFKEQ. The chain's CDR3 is CASSQEGDRGEGPYQPQHF. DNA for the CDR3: TGTGCCAGCAGCCAAGAGGGAGACAGGGGTGAGGGGCCTTATCAGCCCCAGCATTTT.